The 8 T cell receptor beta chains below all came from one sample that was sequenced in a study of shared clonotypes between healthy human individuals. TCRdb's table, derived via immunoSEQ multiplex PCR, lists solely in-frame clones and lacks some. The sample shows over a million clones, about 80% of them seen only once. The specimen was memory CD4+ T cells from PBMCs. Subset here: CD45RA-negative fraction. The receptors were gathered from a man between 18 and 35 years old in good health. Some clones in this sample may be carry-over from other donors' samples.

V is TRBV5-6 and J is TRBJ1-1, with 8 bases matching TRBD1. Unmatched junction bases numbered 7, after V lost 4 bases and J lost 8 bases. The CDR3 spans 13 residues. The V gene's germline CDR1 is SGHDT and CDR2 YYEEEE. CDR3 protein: CASSLTGVAEAFF. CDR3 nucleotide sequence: TGTGCCAGCAGCCTGACAGGGGTTGCGGAAGCTTTCTTT.

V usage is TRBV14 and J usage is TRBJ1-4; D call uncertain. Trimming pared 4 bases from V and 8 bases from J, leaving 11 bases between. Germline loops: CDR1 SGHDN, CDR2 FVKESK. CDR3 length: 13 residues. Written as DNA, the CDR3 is TGTGCCAGCAGCCCTGGATATGGGGAAAAACTGTTTTTT. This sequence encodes CASSPGYGEKLFF.

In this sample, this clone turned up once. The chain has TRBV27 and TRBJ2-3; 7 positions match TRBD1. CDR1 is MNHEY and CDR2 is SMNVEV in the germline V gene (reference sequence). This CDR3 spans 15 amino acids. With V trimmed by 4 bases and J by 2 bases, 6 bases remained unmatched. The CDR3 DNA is TGTGCCAGCAGTTACTCCGGGACAGACACAGATACGCAGTATTTT. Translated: CASSYSGTDTDTQYF.

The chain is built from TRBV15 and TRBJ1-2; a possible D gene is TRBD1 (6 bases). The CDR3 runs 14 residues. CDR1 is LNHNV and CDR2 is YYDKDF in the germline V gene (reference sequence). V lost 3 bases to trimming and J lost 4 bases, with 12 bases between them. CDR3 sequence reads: CATSSLNRAYGYTF. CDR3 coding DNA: TGTGCCACCAGCAGTCTAAACAGGGCCTATGGCTACACCTTC.

CDR3 sequence reads: CASSIEGQGINTGELFF. The CDR3 coding sequence is TGTGCCAGTAGTATAGAGGGACAGGGTATTAACACCGGGGAGCTGTTTTTT. The V gene is TRBV19, the J gene TRBJ2-2; TRBD1 matches at 9 bases. The length of the CDR3 is 17 residues. Germline loops: CDR1 LNHDA, CDR2 SQIVND (reference sequence). Trimming at V came to 0 bases and at J to 2 bases, leaving 4 bases not matched to a gene.

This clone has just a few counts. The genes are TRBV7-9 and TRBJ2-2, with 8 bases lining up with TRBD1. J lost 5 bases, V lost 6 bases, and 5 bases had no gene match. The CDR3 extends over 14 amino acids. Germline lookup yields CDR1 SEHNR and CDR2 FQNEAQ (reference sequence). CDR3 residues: CASRTQGATGELFF. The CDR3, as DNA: TGTGCCAGCAGAACCCAGGGGGCAACCGGGGAGCTGTTTTTT.

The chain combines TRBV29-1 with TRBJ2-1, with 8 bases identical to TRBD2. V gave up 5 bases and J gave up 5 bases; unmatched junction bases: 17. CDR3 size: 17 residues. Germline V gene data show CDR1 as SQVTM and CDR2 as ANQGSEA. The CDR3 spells CSVSRTSKSLGDNEQFF. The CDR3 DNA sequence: TGCAGCGTTTCCCGGACTAGCAAGTCCCTGGGCGACAATGAGCAGTTCTTC.

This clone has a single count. The CDR3 is CASRDLGLAGGRETQYF. The CDR3, as DNA: TGTGCCAGCAGGGACTTAGGACTAGCGGGAGGGAGGGAGACCCAGTACTTC. The chain combines TRBV28 with TRBJ2-5; 15 nucleotides line up with TRBD2. Germline values: CDR1 MDHEN, CDR2 SYDVKM. Unmatched junction bases numbered 10, after V lost 6 bases and J lost 5 bases. The CDR3 totals 17 residues.